This TCR beta chain was sequenced for a study of OX40 agonist ivuxolimab in advanced cancers. This clone has more than one count but fewer than ten. The data were produced by immunoSEQ multiplex PCR, yet TCRdb's version contains in-frame clones alone and is incomplete. The repertoire has 71,000 or so clones, approximately 89% of them found once; the top ten carry around 2.3%. The CDR3 contains 12 residues. Germline CDR1 and CDR2: SQVTM and ANQGSEA. Trimming removed 6 bases from V and 2 bases from J, with 8 bases in between. The specimen comprised CD4+ or CD8+ T cells sorted from blood, sampled in a trial of the OX40 agonist ivuxolimab. The V and J genes are TRBV29-1 and TRBJ1-5; D uncertain. The sequence was obtained from an adult with an advanced solid tumor such as melanoma, head and neck, liver or kidney cancer. CDR3 DNA: TGCAGCGTCTGCAATGGCAATCAGCCCCAGCATTTT. It codes for CSVCNGNQPQHF.